These T cell receptor beta chains were read from a single sample in a study of blood T cell repertoires in COVID-19. TCRdb keeps only in-frame clones here, not all; method: immunoSEQ multiplex PCR. The sample lists around 180,000 clones, 84% occurring once. The sequenced sample was peripheral blood. The receptors were sampled from a human donor in a cohort sampled during active COVID-19. Both conserved end residues are part of each CDR3. A D gene is named only where the DNA matches it firmly. The listing skips clone size in some rows; elsewhere it reads once, few, many or a size class.

cdr3_aa cdr3_nt d_call clone_size j_call v_call
CATSEWTGSEQYF TGTGCCACCAGTGAGTGGACAGGGAGCGAGCAGTACTTC TRBD1 NA TRBJ2-7 TRBV24-1
CASSDIVQGAYEQYF TGTGCCAGCAGTGATATTGTCCAGGGGGCCTACGAGCAGTACTTC TRBD1 NA TRBJ2-7 TRBV6-1
CASSLGTGRGDTQYF TGTGCCAGCAGCTTGGGGACAGGTCGAGGAGATACGCAGTATTTT TRBD1 NA TRBJ2-3 TRBV5-8
CASSSDRPRTDTQYF TGTGCCAGCAGTTCGGACAGGCCACGCACAGATACGCAGTATTTT TRBD1 NA TRBJ2-3 TRBV9
CASSLAGPRADTQYF TGTGCCAGCAGCTTGGCCGGCCCACGGGCAGATACGCAGTATTTT NA NA TRBJ2-3 TRBV5-4
CASEGGPDTEAFF TGTGCCAGCGAAGGAGGGCCGGACACTGAAGCTTTCTTT NA NA TRBJ1-1 TRBV2
CASSPNFGTGNQPQHF TGTGCCAGCTCACCAAATTTCGGGACAGGGAATCAGCCCCAGCATTTT TRBD1 NA TRBJ1-5 TRBV18
CASSVDRGFGETQYF TGTGCCAGCAGTGTTGACAGGGGATTCGGAGAGACCCAGTACTTC TRBD1 NA TRBJ2-5 TRBV2
CASTDWRDEAFF TGTGCCAGCACAGATTGGCGGGACGAAGCTTTCTTT NA once TRBJ1-1 TRBV6-5
CASSARGGNSPLHF TGTGCCAGCAGCGCCCGGGGAGGAAATTCACCCCTCCACTTT NA once TRBJ1-6 TRBV11-2
CASSIRTGSSYEQYF TGTGCCAGCAGCATACGGACAGGGAGCTCCTACGAGCAGTACTTC TRBD1 NA TRBJ2-7 TRBV7-8
CASSDSSGAPGGYTF TGTGCCAGCAGTGACTCGTCAGGGGCGCCGGGTGGCTACACCTTC NA NA TRBJ1-2 TRBV6-4
CASSPPGATEAFF TGTGCCAGCTCACCTCCAGGGGCTACTGAAGCTTTCTTT NA NA TRBJ1-1 TRBV18
CASSLPGGAPIAGFGTDTQYF TGCGCCAGCAGCTTGCCCGGGGGGGCTCCGATTGCAGGTTTTGGCACAGATACGCAGTATTTT TRBD2 NA TRBJ2-3 TRBV5-1
CASSVGGVNTEAFF TGTGCCAGCAGCGTAGGGGGAGTGAACACTGAAGCTTTCTTT NA NA TRBJ1-1 TRBV9